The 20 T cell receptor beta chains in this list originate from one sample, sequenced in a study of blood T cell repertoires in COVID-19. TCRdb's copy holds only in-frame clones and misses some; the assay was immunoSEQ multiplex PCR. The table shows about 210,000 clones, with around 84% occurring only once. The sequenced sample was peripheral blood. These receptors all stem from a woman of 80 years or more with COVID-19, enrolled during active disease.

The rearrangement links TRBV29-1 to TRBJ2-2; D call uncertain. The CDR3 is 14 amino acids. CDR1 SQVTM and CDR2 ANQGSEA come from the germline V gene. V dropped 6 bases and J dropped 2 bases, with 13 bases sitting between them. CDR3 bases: TGCAGCGTCAGGATCTCGGTAAACACCGGGGAGCTGTTTTTT. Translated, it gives CSVRISVNTGELFF.

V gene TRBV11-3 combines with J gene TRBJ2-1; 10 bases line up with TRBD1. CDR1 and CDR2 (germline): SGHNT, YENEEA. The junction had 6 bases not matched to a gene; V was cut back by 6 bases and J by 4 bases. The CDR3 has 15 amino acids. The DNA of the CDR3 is TGTGCCAGCAGTCAGGGACAGGGGCAATACAATGAGCAGTTCTTC. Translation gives CASSQGQGQYNEQFF.

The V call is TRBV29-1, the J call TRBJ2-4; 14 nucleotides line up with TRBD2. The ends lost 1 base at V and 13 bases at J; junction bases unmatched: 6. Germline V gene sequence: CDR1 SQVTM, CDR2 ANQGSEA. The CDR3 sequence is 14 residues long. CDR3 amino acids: CSVEASTSGGVQYF. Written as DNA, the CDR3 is TGCAGCGTTGAAGCGTCGACTAGCGGGGGGGTACAGTACTTC.

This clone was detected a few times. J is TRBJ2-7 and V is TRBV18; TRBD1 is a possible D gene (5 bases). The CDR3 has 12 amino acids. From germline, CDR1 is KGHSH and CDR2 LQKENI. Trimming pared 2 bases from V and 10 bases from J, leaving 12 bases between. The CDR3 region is CASSPSIGAQYF. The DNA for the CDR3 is TGTGCCAGCTCACCAAGTATAGGGGCCCAGTACTTC.

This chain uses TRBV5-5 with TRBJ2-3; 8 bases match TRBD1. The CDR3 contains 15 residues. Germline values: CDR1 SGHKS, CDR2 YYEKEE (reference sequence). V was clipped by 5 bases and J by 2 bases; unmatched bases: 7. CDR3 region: CASSLPGQVTDTQYF. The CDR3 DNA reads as TGTGCCAGCAGTCTTCCGGGACAGGTCACAGATACGCAGTATTTT.

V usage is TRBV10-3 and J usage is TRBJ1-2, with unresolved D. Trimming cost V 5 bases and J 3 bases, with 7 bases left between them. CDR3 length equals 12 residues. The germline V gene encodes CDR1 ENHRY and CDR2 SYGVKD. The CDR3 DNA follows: TGTGCCATCAGTCTCACAGACTATGGCTACACCTTC. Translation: CAISLTDYGYTF.

The CDR3 region has the DNA TGTGCCAGCAGTTCCCGGACTCGGGAGGAGCAGTTCTTC. This codes for CASSSRTREEQFF. V and J are TRBV27 and TRBJ2-1; D might be TRBD2 (6 bases). Germline CDR1 and CDR2: MNHEY and SMNVEV (reference sequence). Trimming took off 4 bases at V and 10 bases at J, with 14 bases between the two ends. This CDR3 has 13 residues.

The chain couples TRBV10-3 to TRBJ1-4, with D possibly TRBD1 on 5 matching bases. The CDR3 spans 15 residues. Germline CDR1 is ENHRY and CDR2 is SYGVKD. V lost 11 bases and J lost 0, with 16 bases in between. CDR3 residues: CAVAGGIATNEKLFF. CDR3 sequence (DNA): TGTGCCGTCGCCGGGGGGATTGCAACTAATGAAAAACTGTTTTTT.

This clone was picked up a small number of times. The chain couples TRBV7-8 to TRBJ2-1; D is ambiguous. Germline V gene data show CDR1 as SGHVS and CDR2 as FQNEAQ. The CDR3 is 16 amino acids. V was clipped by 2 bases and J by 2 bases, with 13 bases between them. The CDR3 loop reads CASSLSSGKTYNEQFF. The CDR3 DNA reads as TGTGCCAGCAGCTTATCGTCAGGAAAAACCTACAATGAGCAGTTCTTC.

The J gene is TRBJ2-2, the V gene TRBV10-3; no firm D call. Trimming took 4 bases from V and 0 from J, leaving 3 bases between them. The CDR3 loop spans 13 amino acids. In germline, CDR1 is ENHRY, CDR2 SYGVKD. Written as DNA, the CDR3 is TGTGCCATCAGTGCCGCGAACACCGGGGAGCTGTTTTTT. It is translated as CAISAANTGELFF.

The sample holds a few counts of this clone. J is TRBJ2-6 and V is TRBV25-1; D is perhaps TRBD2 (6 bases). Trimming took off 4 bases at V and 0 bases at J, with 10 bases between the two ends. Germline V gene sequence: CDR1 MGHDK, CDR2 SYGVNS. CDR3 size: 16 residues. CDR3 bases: TGTGCCAGCAGTGGCCACGGGAGCTCTGGGGCCAACGTCCTGACTTTC. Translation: CASSGHGSSGANVLTF.

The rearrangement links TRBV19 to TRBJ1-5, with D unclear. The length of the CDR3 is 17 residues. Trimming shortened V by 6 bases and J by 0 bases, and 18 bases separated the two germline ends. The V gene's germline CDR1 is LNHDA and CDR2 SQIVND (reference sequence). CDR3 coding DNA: TGTGCCAGTAGGGAGGACCATCGCCCCTATAGCAATCAGCCCCAGCATTTT. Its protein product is CASREDHRPYSNQPQHF.

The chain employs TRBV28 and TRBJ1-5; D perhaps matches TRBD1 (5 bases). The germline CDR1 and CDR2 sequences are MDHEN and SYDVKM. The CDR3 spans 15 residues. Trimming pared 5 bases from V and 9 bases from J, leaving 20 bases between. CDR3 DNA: TGTGCCAGCAGTCCCCCGACAGTCGACTCGACGCCCCAGCATTTT. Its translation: CASSPPTVDSTPQHF.

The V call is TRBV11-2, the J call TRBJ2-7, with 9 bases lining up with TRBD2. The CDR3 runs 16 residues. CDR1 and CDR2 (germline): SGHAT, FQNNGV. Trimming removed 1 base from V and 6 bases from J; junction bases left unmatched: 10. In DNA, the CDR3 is TGTGCCAGCAGCTTAGGGAGTAGCGGGGGTAATAGCGAGCAGTACTTC. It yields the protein CASSLGSSGGNSEQYF. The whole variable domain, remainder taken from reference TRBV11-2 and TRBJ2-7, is EAGVAQSPRYKIIEKRQSVAFWCNPISGHATLYWYQQILGQGPKLLIQFQNNGVVDDSQLPKDRFSAERLKGVDSTLKIQPAKLEDSAVYLCASSLGSSGGNSEQYFGPGTRLTVT.

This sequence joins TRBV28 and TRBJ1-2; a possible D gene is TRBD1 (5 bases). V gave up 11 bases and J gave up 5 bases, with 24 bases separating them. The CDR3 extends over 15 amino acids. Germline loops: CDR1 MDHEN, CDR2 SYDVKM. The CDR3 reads CACRGGGTIGYGYTF. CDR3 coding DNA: TGTGCCTGTCGGGGGGGTGGGACTATTGGGTATGGCTACACCTTC.

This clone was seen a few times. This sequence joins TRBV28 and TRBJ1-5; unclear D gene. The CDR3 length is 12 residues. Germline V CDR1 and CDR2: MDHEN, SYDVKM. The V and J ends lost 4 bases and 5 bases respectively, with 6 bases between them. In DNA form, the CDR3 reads TGTGCCAGCAGTTGGACTGATCAGCCCCAGCATTTT. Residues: CASSWTDQPQHF.

CDR3 bases: TGCGCCAGCAGCTTGGGACAGGGGGGCGGCGAGCAGTACTTC. This translates into CASSLGQGGGEQYF. This sequence joins TRBV5-1 and TRBJ2-7; 9 nucleotides line up with TRBD1. Germline trimming cut 0 bases from V and 6 bases from J; bases unmatched to any gene: 4. The CDR3 is 14 amino acids. Per germline, CDR1 SGHRS and CDR2 YFSETQ.

The CDR3 DNA is TGTGCCAGCAGCTTAAGGAACATGAGGGCTTATGGAAACACCATATATTTT. Translation gives CASSLRNMRAYGNTIYF. The rearrangement joins TRBV7-9 to TRBJ1-3; D is undetermined. This CDR3 comprises 17 residues. CDR1 is SEHNR, CDR2 FQNEAQ, per germline (reference sequence). The V end was cut by 2 bases, the J end by 3 bases, with 17 bases between.

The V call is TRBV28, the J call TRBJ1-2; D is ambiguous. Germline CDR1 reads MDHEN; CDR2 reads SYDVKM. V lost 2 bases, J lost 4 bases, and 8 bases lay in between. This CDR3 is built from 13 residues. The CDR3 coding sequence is TGTGCCAGCAGTTTAGTCCTCTCCTATGGCTACACCTTC. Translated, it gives CASSLVLSYGYTF.

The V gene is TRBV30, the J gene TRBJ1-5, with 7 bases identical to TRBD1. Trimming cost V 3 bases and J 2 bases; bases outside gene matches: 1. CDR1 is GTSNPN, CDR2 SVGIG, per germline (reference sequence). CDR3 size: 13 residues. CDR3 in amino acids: CAWSDRGNQPQHF. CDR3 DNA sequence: TGTGCCTGGAGCGACAGGGGCAATCAGCCCCAGCATTTT.